The 7 T cell receptor beta chains given below trace back to one sample, sequenced in a study of blood T cell repertoires in COVID-19. The method was immunoSEQ multiplex PCR; TCRdb's version includes in-frame clones alone and lacks a portion of them. The sample lists 90,000 to 120,000 clones, about nine tenths seen once, with under 7% in the top ten. The material sequenced was peripheral blood. The origin of the receptors is a man aged 50-60 years with active or convalescent COVID-19.

The J gene is TRBJ1-1, the V gene TRBV19; perhaps TRBD1 as D (5 bases). The V gene's germline CDR1 is LNHDA and CDR2 SQIVND (reference sequence). Between the trimmed V and J ends, which lost 7 bases and 4 bases, there was a span of 19 bases. The CDR3 is 15 residues long. For the CDR3, the DNA is TGTGCCAGTATCCCTAGTTCGGGGGGAATCACTGAAGCTTTCTTT. It codes for CASIPSSGGITEAFF.

The chain is built from TRBV14 and TRBJ1-1; TRBD1 agrees at 9 bases. This CDR3 comprises 17 residues. The junction had 10 bases not matched to a gene; V was cut back by 4 bases and J by 1 base. From germline, CDR1 is SGHDN and CDR2 FVKESK. In nucleotides, the CDR3 is TGTGCCAGCAGCCGGGACAGGGACATATGGGGGAACACTGAAGCTTTCTTT. Protein: CASSRDRDIWGNTEAFF.

The chain has TRBV6-5 and TRBJ2-1; 8 bases match TRBD2. CDR3 length: 15 amino acids. V gave up 6 bases and J gave up 7 bases; unmatched junction bases: 11. CDR1 MNHEY and CDR2 SVGAGI come from the germline V gene. The CDR3 nucleotides read TGTGCCAGCAGGAAGCTAGCGGGTTCGTTTAATGAGCAGTTCTTC. Translated: CASRKLAGSFNEQFF.

Regarding this clone: One end of the junction does not line up with germline, which may come from a read error. V usage is TRBV27 and J usage is TRBJ1-2; a possible D gene is TRBD1 (5 bases). CDR3 length: 9 amino acids. Germline assignment: CDR1 MNHEY and CDR2 SMNVEV (reference sequence). CDR3 region: CASQQALIF. The CDR3 nucleotides read TGTGCCAGTCAACAGGCCCTTATCTTC.

The chain links TRBV4-1 to TRBJ2-7; possibly TRBD1 for D (6 bases). The V gene's germline CDR1 is MGHRA and CDR2 YSYEKL. V lost 5 bases and J lost 0, with 8 bases in between. The CDR3 spans 13 residues. The CDR3 DNA reads as TGCGCCAGCAGCTGGGGGCCCTCCTACGAGCAGTACTTC. This sequence encodes CASSWGPSYEQYF.

This chain uses TRBV7-8 with TRBJ2-3, with TRBD2 identical over 13 bases. After removal of 5 bases from V and 2 bases from J, the junction contained 4 bases not matched to a gene. The CDR3 is made up of 16 amino acids. From germline, CDR1 is SGHVS and CDR2 FQNEAQ. The CDR3 DNA sequence: TGTGCCAGCAGCCGAGGACTAGCGGGGGCCACAGATACGCAGTATTTT. Translation gives CASSRGLAGATDTQYF.

V and J are TRBV5-4 and TRBJ2-5, with D possibly TRBD2 on 6 matching bases. This CDR3 is 13 amino acids long. Trimming pared 0 bases from V and 5 bases from J, leaving 8 bases between. Germline V gene data show CDR1 as SGHNT and CDR2 as YYREEE (reference sequence). CDR3 sequence: CASSLGGGETQYF. CDR3 DNA sequence: TGTGCCAGCAGCTTGGGTGGAGGGGAGACCCAGTACTTC.